This TCR beta chain derives from a study of blood T cell repertoires in COVID-19. Whole-study context: Spain, Italy and the United States supplied samples that represented acute and convalescent COVID-19.

Looked up from germline, CDR1 is SNHLY and CDR2 is FYNNEI. The CDR3 is 13 amino acids. Deletions cut 3 bases from V and 5 bases from J, with 10 bases between. In the authors' methods: The assay estimated nucleated cells by amplifying reference gene primers. TCRdb's table, derived via immunoSEQ multiplex PCR, lists solely in-frame clones and lacks some. D and trimming come from the DNA, and the V and J calls and clone size come from that table. The repertoire includes approximately 150,000 clones, around nine tenths of them detected once, and 1.5% to 2% sits in the top ten. The clonotype originates from a human donor in a cohort sampled during active COVID-19. The J gene is TRBJ1-1, the V gene TRBV2, with a weak D call TRBD1 (5 bases). Sequences were obtained from peripheral blood. The CDR3 region has the DNA TGTGCCAGCAGTGAGTCGCGGGGGACTGAAGCTTTCTTT. Protein: CASSESRGTEAFF.